This T cell receptor (beta chain) comes out of a study of T cell responses to AZD1222 COVID-19 vaccine. Comments on this clone: What it recognizes is unknown.

Using immunoSEQ multiplex PCR, the repertoire was profiled, and TCRdb retains in-frame clones only, with some absent. The profile shows about 130,000 clones, 90% to 95% of them singletons. Germline V gene sequence: CDR1 GTSNPN, CDR2 SVGIG (reference sequence). The CDR3 loop spans 14 amino acids. Trimming took 2 bases from V and 1 from J; bases not matched to a gene: 3. Study results and caveats: Among spike-specific TCRs, nearly half reportedly target unmutated variant regions. Only a handful of AZD1222 recipients were seropositive at baseline.

The specimen comprised peripheral blood, sampled on day 0 of AZD1222 vaccination. The genes are TRBV30 and TRBJ1-1, with 8 bases matching TRBD1. This sequence originates from an adult in good health. CDR3 bases: TGTGCCTGGAGTCCCGGACAGGGGAACACTGAAGCTTTCTTT. Its translation is CAWSPGQGNTEAFF.